This section outlines one T cell receptor (beta chain) sequence together with its context. No cognate antigen has been identified for it. No base quality values were provided; no much bigger clone lies one nucleotide off. Within the sample, other DNA sequences also encode this same CDR3. The data derive from a study of CD4+ T cells in melanoma (dated by TCRdb to between 2022 and 2023). Background for the entire study: The study examined neoantigen-specific CD4+ T cells in human melanoma. What the study reported, not specific to this receptor: Neoantigen-specific CD4+ T cells in melanoma were reported to show diverse differentiation states. Neoantigen-specific CD4+ T cells were reported to be correlated with the function of CD8+ T cells, macrophages and B cells.

Libraries were prepared through the immunoSEQ multiplex PCR assay. TCRdb mirrors the immuneACCESS table, restricted to in-frame sequences. Some clones are absent from its copies; in checked studies, under half trace to an unresolved V gene, and the reason for the others is unknown. The sample table contains over 100,000 clones; only one count was recorded for approximately 92% of them. About 3.3% of the sample is taken by the ten largest. There are 14 amino acids in the CDR3, from cysteine to phenylalanine inclusive. Here the CDR3 DNA is all that survives: 42 bases in frame from base 1. V lost 2 bases and J lost 1 base; the stretch between them is 9 bases long. Per the germline V gene (reference sequence), MNHNY is the CDR1 and SVGAGI is the CDR2. The donors were people with melanoma.

Input material: peripheral blood. Recombination joined TRBV6-6 with TRBJ2-7; the D gene cannot be resolved beyond TRBD1 or TRBD2, each matching 6 bases. The sequence was collected from a human donor with melanoma. The base sequence is TGTGCCAGCAGTTACGGAGGGGGTTCCTACGAGCAGTACTTC. It codes for CASSYGGGSYEQYF.